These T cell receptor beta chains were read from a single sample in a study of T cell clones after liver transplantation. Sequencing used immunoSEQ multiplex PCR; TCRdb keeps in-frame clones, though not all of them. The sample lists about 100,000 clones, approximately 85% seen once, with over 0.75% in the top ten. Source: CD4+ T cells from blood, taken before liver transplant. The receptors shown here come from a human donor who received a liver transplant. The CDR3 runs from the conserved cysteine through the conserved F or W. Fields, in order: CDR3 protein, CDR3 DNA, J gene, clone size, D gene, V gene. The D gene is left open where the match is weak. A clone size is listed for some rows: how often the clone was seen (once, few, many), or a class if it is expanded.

CDR3: CASSPRTAEGSGNTIYF
DNA: TGTGCCAGCAGCCCAAGGACGGCCGAGGGTTCTGGAAACACCATATATTTT
J: TRBJ1-3
size: few
D: NA
V: TRBV11-2

CDR3: CASSVRQGSEKLFF
DNA: TGTGCCAGCAGTGTAAGGCAGGGGAGTGAAAAACTGTTTTTT
J: TRBJ1-4
size: NA
D: NA
V: TRBV6-1

CDR3: CASSLTGVYEQYF
DNA: TGTGCCAGCTCATTGACAGGCGTCTACGAGCAGTACTTC
J: TRBJ2-7
size: NA
D: NA
V: TRBV18

CDR3: CASSSNGQGDYEQYF
DNA: TGTGCCAGCAGCTCGAACGGACAGGGGGACTACGAGCAGTACTTC
J: TRBJ2-7
size: NA
D: TRBD1
V: TRBV7-2

CDR3: CATSWVQGGGANVLTF
DNA: TGTGCCACCTCCTGGGTCCAGGGGGGAGGGGCCAACGTCCTGACTTTC
J: TRBJ2-6
size: NA
D: NA
V: TRBV2

CDR3: CASIRTGTANYEQYF
DNA: TGTGCCAGCATCCGAACCGGGACAGCAAACTACGAGCAGTACTTC
J: TRBJ2-7
size: NA
D: TRBD1
V: TRBV6-1

CDR3: CASSLTSGTSEAFF
DNA: TGTGCCAGCAGCTTAACATCGGGGACTTCCGAAGCTTTCTTT
J: TRBJ1-1
size: NA
D: NA
V: TRBV7-3

CDR3: CASSASGSRNNEQFF
DNA: TGTGCCAGCAGCGCCTCAGGGAGCAGGAACAATGAGCAGTTCTTC
J: TRBJ2-1
size: NA
D: NA
V: TRBV9

CDR3: CASSPPSRGAYEQYF
DNA: TGTGCCAGCTCACCACCTTCCAGGGGAGCCTACGAGCAGTACTTC
J: TRBJ2-7
size: NA
D: NA
V: TRBV18

CDR3: CASSPSGGAETQYF
DNA: TGTGCCAGCAGCCCCTCCGGGGGGGCAGAGACCCAGTACTTC
J: TRBJ2-5
size: NA
D: TRBD2
V: TRBV7-9

CDR3: CASSPTVGEQYF
DNA: TGTGCCAGCAGCCCTACCGTCGGCGAGCAGTACTTC
J: TRBJ2-7
size: NA
D: NA
V: TRBV7-9

CDR3: CASSVEAGREQYF
DNA: TGTGCCAGCAGCGTAGAGGCGGGAAGGGAGCAGTACTTC
J: TRBJ2-7
size: NA
D: NA
V: TRBV9

CDR3: CASRIYKTDTQYF
DNA: TGTGCCAGCAGGATATACAAGACAGATACGCAGTATTTT
J: TRBJ2-3
size: NA
D: NA
V: TRBV28

CDR3: CASSYSTVQNTEAFF
DNA: TGTGCCAGCAGTTATTCGACAGTACAGAACACTGAAGCTTTCTTT
J: TRBJ1-1
size: once
D: NA
V: TRBV28

CDR3: CASTLRTSNTEAFF
DNA: TGCGCCAGCACCTTGCGGACATCGAACACTGAAGCTTTCTTT
J: TRBJ1-1
size: NA
D: NA
V: TRBV5-1

CDR3: CASSLAGTTNGYTF
DNA: TGTGCCAGCAGCTTGGCCGGGACAACTAATGGCTACACCTTC
J: TRBJ1-2
size: NA
D: NA
V: TRBV5-6

CDR3: CASSLEYSVFQETQYF
DNA: TGCGCCAGCAGCTTGGAGTATTCGGTGTTCCAAGAGACCCAGTACTTC
J: TRBJ2-5
size: NA
D: NA
V: TRBV5-1

CDR3: CASSGPGQDPNEQFF
DNA: TGTGCCAGCAGCGGACCGGGACAGGACCCCAATGAGCAGTTCTTC
J: TRBJ2-1
size: NA
D: TRBD1
V: TRBV5-8

CDR3: CASSFAGFNQPQHF
DNA: TGTGCCAGCAGTTTTGCAGGGTTCAATCAGCCCCAGCATTTT
J: TRBJ1-5
size: NA
D: NA
V: TRBV27

CDR3: CAITSGRQGGNEQFF
DNA: TGTGCCATAACGTCTGGGCGGCAGGGCGGAAATGAGCAGTTCTTC
J: TRBJ2-1
size: NA
D: NA
V: TRBV6-6

CDR3: CASSNGWGSGTYF
DNA: NA
J: TRBJ2-7
size: NA
D: NA
V: TRBV11-2

CDR3: CASSSQSSSGPIAKNIQYF
DNA: TGTGCCAGCAGCTCTCAATCGAGTAGCGGGCCCATTGCCAAAAACATTCAGTACTTC
J: TRBJ2-4
size: few
D: TRBD2
V: TRBV7-2

CDR3: CASSYQVQETQYF
DNA: TGTGCCAGCAGCTACCAAGTCCAAGAGACCCAGTACTTC
J: TRBJ2-5
size: NA
D: NA
V: TRBV7-2

CDR3: CASSLRGVRNEQFF
DNA: TGTGCCAGCAGCTTACGTGGTGTCCGCAATGAGCAGTTCTTC
J: TRBJ2-1
size: NA
D: NA
V: TRBV11-2

CDR3: CASSVGTGQETQYF
DNA: TGTGCCAGCAGCGTCGGGACAGGGCAAGAGACCCAGTACTTC
J: TRBJ2-5
size: NA
D: TRBD1
V: TRBV9

CDR3: CASSQDLGQGSDTQYF
DNA: TGTGCCAGCAGCCAAGATTTGGGACAGGGGTCAGATACGCAGTATTTT
J: TRBJ2-3
size: NA
D: TRBD1
V: TRBV14

CDR3: CASSLEEGAGQPQHF
DNA: TGCGCCAGCAGCTTGGAGGAGGGGGCCGGTCAGCCCCAGCATTTT
J: TRBJ1-5
size: NA
D: TRBD1
V: TRBV5-1

CDR3: CATLDEGYNYGYTF
DNA: TGTGCCACCCTAGACGAGGGTTATAACTATGGCTACACCTTC
J: TRBJ1-2
size: NA
D: NA
V: TRBV6-1

CDR3: CASRALGESTEAFF
DNA: TGTGCCAGCAGGGCTTTAGGAGAAAGCACTGAAGCTTTCTTT
J: TRBJ1-1
size: NA
D: NA
V: TRBV2

CDR3: CASRESGSYQPQHF
DNA: TGTGCCAGCAGGGAATCCGGGAGCTATCAGCCCCAGCATTTT
J: TRBJ1-5
size: NA
D: NA
V: TRBV2

CDR3: CASSLEGTGVQPQHF
DNA: TGCGCCAGCAGCTTGGAAGGGACAGGGGTTCAGCCCCAGCATTTT
J: TRBJ1-5
size: NA
D: TRBD1
V: TRBV5-1

CDR3: CASFRTVNSLETQYF
DNA: TGCGCCAGCTTTCGGACAGTCAACTCGCTAGAGACCCAGTACTTC
J: TRBJ2-5
size: NA
D: NA
V: TRBV5-1

CDR3: CASSVEGATGNTIYF
DNA: TGTGCCAGCAGCGTAGAAGGGGCCACTGGAAACACCATATATTTT
J: TRBJ1-3
size: NA
D: NA
V: TRBV9

CDR3: CASSTGGALYEQYF
DNA: TGTGCCAGCAGCACCGGGGGGGCCCTCTACGAGCAGTACTTC
J: TRBJ2-7
size: NA
D: TRBD2
V: TRBV7-2

CDR3: CASSQGLQRGTGELFF
DNA: TGTGCCAGCAGCCAAGGTTTGCAGCGGGGGACCGGGGAGCTGTTTTTT
J: TRBJ2-2
size: NA
D: TRBD2
V: TRBV4-2

CDR3: CASSFTGLYGYTF
DNA: TGTGCCAGCAGCTTTACAGGGCTCTATGGCTACACCTTC
J: TRBJ1-2
size: NA
D: NA
V: TRBV7-8

CDR3: CASSLERVATDGYTF
DNA: TGTGCCAGCAGCTTAGAAAGGGTGGCGACAGACGGCTACACCTTC
J: TRBJ1-2
size: NA
D: NA
V: TRBV7-8

CDR3: CASSTDRAPRNEQFF
DNA: TGTGCCAGCAGCACGGACAGAGCCCCTCGCAATGAGCAGTTCTTC
J: TRBJ2-1
size: NA
D: NA
V: TRBV5-6

CDR3: CASSPGGGYTF
DNA: TGTGCCAGCAGTCCCGGAGGGGGCTACACCTTC
J: TRBJ1-2
size: NA
D: NA
V: TRBV2

CDR3: CASSLVRETQYF
DNA: TGTGCCAGCAGCTTAGTCCGCGAGACCCAGTACTTC
J: TRBJ2-5
size: NA
D: NA
V: TRBV7-9

CDR3: CATSRGVGPGSEKLFF
DNA: TGTGCCACCAGCAGAGGAGTCGGGCCCGGTAGTGAAAAACTGTTTTTT
J: TRBJ1-4
size: NA
D: NA
V: TRBV15